This TCR beta chain was sequenced in a study of post-analysis software for immune sequencing data (dated by TCRdb to between 2015 and 2016). Looking at the study overall: Disease courses on record covered relapsing-remitting, secondary progressive and progressive-relapsing multiple sclerosis, though some patients had no subtype annotation. The patient repertoires were compared against approximately eleven previously published healthy control repertoires obtained from donors aged roughly 6 to 25 years. A subset of samples was prepared in parallel using single-end sample barcoding, then pooled and co-amplified after Illumina adapter ligation. Findings and caveats that apply to the study as a whole: Significantly lower normalized Chao1 diversity was found in multiple sclerosis patients than in controls, suggesting substantial peripheral T-cell clonal expansion. The multiple sclerosis patient group was slightly younger than the control group. Four or five TRBV segments, including TRBV5-6, TRBV5-1 and TRBV20-1, were significantly more frequent in patients than controls. Direct clustering with F measure showed strong co-clustering of samples prepared in the same batch, prompting a batch-effect correction.

Receptor libraries were prepared by PCR. The sequencing machine was an Illumina HiSeq 2500. Unique molecular identifiers were incorporated into TCR beta cDNA libraries to reduce PCR and sequencing biases. Roughly 500,000 cDNA molecules were obtained for every 1 to 10 million input T cells, so each molecule roughly corresponded to one T cell. Patient libraries were prepared and sequenced with the same protocol used for the earlier healthy control dataset. Samples belonging to the same batch were prepared together, multiplexed and sequenced on a shared HiSeq lane. Under the source paper's analysis protocol: Raw barcoded reads were processed with MIGEC, and single-read molecular identifier groups were discarded before consensus assembly and CDR3 extraction. Clonotype tables were post-analysed with VDJtools, and diversity was normalized by down-sampling all datasets to the smallest sample size. In repertoire overlap clustering, CDR3 amino acid sequences, but not nucleotide sequences, were matched to correct batch-related cross-sample contamination. Clones were called with MiXCR by TCRdb after fastp trimmed the public reads at Q25, and only in-frame beta chains were retained. Rows with one shared CDR3 protein collapse into an entry with the most common genes and DNA. These V and J calls rely on TCRdb rather than the paper's analysis. The sample table records hundreds of thousands of distinct CDR3 sequences; 25% to 30% of these occur just once. The top ten clones comprise 0.55% to 0.65% of the sample.

CDR1 and CDR2 (LGHNA, YSLEER) derive from the germline V gene. The germline V and J ends show losses of 0 bases and 5 bases respectively, and no gene match explains 6 bases of the junction. The CDR3, from cysteine to phenylalanine, totals 15 residues. Just CDR3 DNA is preserved here, 45 bases in frame from base 1. To demonstrate the VDJtools post-analysis software, TCR beta repertoires were profiled from the peripheral blood of over ten young patients with multiple sclerosis. The multiple sclerosis patients were children and adolescents ranging in age from roughly 6 to 15 years. This clonotype was seen only a few times. It has no known antigen specificity. Base-call qualities are not available, and no considerably larger clone is one nucleotide away.

The rearranged segments are TRBV4-3 and TRBJ2-5, and 7 junction bases match TRBD2. The material sequenced was blood. The TCR comes from a girl between 10 and 17 years old with multiple sclerosis. The nucleotide sequence reads TGCGCCAGCAGCCAAGATCCGGCGGGGGAGGAGACCCAGTACTTC. It specifies CASSQDPAGEETQYF.